This T cell receptor beta chain was documented in a study of shared clonotypes between healthy human individuals. CDR3 length: 16 residues. V was shortened by 0 bases and J by 4 bases, with 13 bases between the two germline ends. CDR1 and CDR2 from the germline V gene are ENHRY and SYGVKD. Points on this clone: Within the sample, other DNA sequences also encode this same CDR3.

Generated by immunoSEQ multiplex PCR, the TCRdb table keeps only in-frame clones and is missing some. Here the sample spans over 2 million clones, just under 95% being singletons. Naive CD8 cells lacked CD45RO and underwent positive selection for CCR7, leaving out terminally differentiated effector memory CD45RA+ cells. V usage is TRBV10-3 and J usage is TRBJ1-5; D perhaps matches TRBD1 (6 bases). The sequence came from a man between 18 and 29 years old in good health. The source material was naive CD8+ T cells sorted from blood. CDR3 amino acids: CAISESVGGGNQPQHF. CDR3 DNA: TGTGCCATCAGTGAGTCTGTGGGGGGCGGAAATCAGCCCCAGCATTTT.